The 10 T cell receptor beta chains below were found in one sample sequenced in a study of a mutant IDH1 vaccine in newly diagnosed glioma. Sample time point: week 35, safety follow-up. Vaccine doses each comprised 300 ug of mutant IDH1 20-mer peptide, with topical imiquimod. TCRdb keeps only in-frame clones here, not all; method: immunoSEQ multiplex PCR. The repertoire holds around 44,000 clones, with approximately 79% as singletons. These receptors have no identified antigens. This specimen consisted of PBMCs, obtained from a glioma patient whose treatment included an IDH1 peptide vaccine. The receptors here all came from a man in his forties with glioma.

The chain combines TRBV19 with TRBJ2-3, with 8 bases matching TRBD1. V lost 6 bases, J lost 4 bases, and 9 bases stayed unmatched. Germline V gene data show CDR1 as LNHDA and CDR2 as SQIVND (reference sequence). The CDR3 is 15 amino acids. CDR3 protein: CASSRDRSAPDTQYF. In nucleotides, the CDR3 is TGTGCCAGTAGCAGGGACAGGTCGGCTCCAGATACGCAGTATTTT.

CDR3 DNA: TGCGCCAGCAGCCAAGGGGGGGGAAGGGGGACTGAAGCTTTCTTT. It is translated as CASSQGGGRGTEAFF. The chain carries TRBV4-1 and TRBJ1-1; possibly TRBD1 for D (6 bases). Germline lookup yields CDR1 MGHRA and CDR2 YSYEKL. This CDR3 has 15 amino acids. V was cut by 1 base and J by 5 bases, with 14 bases left in between.

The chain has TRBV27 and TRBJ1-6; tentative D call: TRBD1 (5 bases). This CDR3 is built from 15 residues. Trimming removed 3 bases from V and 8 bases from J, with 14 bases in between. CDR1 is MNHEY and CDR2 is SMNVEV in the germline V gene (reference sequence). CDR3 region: CASSLKSRADSPLHF. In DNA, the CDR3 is TGTGCCAGCAGTTTGAAATCCAGGGCCGATTCACCCCTCCACTTT.

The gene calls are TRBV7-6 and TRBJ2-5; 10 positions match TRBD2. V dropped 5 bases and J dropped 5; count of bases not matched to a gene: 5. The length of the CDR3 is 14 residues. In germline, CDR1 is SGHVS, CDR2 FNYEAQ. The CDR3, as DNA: TGTGCCAGCAGCACCGGTAGCGGGGGGGAGACCCAGTACTTC. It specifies CASSTGSGGETQYF.

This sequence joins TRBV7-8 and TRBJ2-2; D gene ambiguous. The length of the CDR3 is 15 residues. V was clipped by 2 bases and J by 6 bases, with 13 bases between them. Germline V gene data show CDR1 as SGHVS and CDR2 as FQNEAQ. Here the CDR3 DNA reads TGTGCCAGCAGCTTATCCACTTATGTTTCCGGGGAGCTGTTTTTT. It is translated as CASSLSTYVSGELFF.

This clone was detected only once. The CDR3 DNA reads TGTGCCAGCACTTATGACAGGGAGGCTGGGGCCAACGTCCTGACTTTC. Its translation is CASTYDREAGANVLTF. The V and J genes are TRBV2 and TRBJ2-6, with D perhaps matching TRBD1 (7 bases). V lost 7 bases, J lost 2 bases, and 15 bases lay in between. The CDR3 runs 16 residues. Germline loops: CDR1 SNHLY, CDR2 FYNNEI.

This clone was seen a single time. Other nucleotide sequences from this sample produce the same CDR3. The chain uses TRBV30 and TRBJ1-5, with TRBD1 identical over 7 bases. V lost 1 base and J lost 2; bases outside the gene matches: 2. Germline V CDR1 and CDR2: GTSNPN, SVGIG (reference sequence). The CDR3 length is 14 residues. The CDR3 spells CAWSDRGGNQPQHF. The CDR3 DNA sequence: TGTGCCTGGAGTGACAGGGGCGGCAATCAGCCCCAGCATTTT.

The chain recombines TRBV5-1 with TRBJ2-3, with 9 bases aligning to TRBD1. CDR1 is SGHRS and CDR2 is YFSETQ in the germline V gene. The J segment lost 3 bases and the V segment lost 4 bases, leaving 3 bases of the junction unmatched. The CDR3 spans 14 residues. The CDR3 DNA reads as TGCGCCAGCAGCCCGACAGGGGGAACAGATACGCAGTATTTT. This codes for CASSPTGGTDTQYF.

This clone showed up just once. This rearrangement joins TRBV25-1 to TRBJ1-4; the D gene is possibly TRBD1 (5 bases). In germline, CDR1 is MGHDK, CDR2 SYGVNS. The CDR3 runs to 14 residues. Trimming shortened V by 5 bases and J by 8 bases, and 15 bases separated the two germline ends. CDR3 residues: CASSPRVGKEKLFF. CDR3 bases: TGTGCCAGCAGTCCCAGGGTGGGTAAGGAAAAACTGTTTTTT.

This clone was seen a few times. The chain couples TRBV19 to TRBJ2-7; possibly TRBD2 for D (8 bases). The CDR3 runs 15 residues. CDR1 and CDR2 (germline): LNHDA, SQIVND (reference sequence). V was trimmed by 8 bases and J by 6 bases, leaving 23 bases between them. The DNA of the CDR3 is TGTGCCAGTTCGGAGGGGGCCGGGGGGGGCCCCGAGCAGTACTTC. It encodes CASSEGAGGGPEQYF.